This entry lists 31 T cell receptor beta chains sequenced from one sample in a study of CD8 T cells in Susac syndrome. Random hexamers served to reverse transcribe about 0.45 to 1 ug RNA. TCRdb passed the immunoSEQ multiplex PCR reads through MiXCR, listing each CDR3 protein once. The sample contains approximately 100,000 distinct CDR3 sequences, under 95% of which appear only once. The sequenced sample was CD8+ T cells from PBMCs. These receptors were taken from a human donor in good health.

This sequence joins TRBV3-1 and TRBJ2-7, with D perhaps being TRBD1 or TRBD2 (5 bases each). Per the germline V gene, CDR1 is LGHDT and CDR2 is YNNKEL (reference sequence). The CDR3 has 11 residues. Trimming cost V 6 bases and J 11 bases, with 14 bases left between them. The CDR3 is CASRDGTSEYF. The CDR3 DNA reads TGTGCCAGCAGAGACGGGACCTCAGAGTACTTC.

The J gene is TRBJ2-7, the V gene TRBV12-3 or TRBV12-4, with 8 nucleotides matching TRBD1. This CDR3 spans 12 amino acids. V gave up 8 bases and J gave up 6 bases; unmatched junction bases: 6. CDR3 coding DNA: TGTGCCAGCGCTCGACAGGGGCTCGAGCAGTACTTC. As protein: CASARQGLEQYF.

The gene calls are TRBV19 and TRBJ1-2; D not resolved. CDR1 and CDR2 from the germline V gene are LNHDA and SQIVND (reference sequence). This CDR3 spans 13 amino acids. The V and J ends lost 0 bases and 4 bases respectively, with 6 bases between them. Here the CDR3 reads CASSIDRTYGYTF. CDR3 coding DNA: TGTGCCAGTAGTATAGATCGCACCTATGGCTACACCTTC. Combining the CDR3 with reference TRBV19 and TRBJ1-2 gives the whole variable domain DGGITQSPKYLFRKEGQNVTLSCEQNLNHDAMYWYRQDPGQGLRLIYYSQIVNDFQKGDIAEGYSVSREKKESFPLTVTSAQKNPTAFYLCASSIDRTYGYTFGSGTRLTVV.

This chain joins TRBV15 and TRBJ2-1; 7 positions agree with TRBD1. The junction had 5 bases not matched to a gene; V was cut back by 1 base and J by 5 bases. This CDR3 contains 15 residues. The V gene's germline CDR1 is LNHNV and CDR2 YYDKDF (reference sequence). The CDR3 sequence: CATSRGQGGHNEQFF. In nucleotides, the CDR3 is TGTGCCACCAGCAGAGGACAGGGTGGTCACAATGAGCAGTTCTTC. Full variable domain (rest looked up from reference TRBV15 and TRBJ2-1): DAMVIQNPRYQVTQFGKPVTLSCSQTLNHNVMYWYQQKSSQAPKLLFHYYDKDFNNEADTPDNFQSRRPNTSFCFLDIRSPGLGDTAMYLCATSRGQGGHNEQFFGPGTRLTVL.

V usage is TRBV20-1 and J usage is TRBJ2-3, with D unresolved. The V gene lost 6 bases and the J gene lost 2 bases, with 15 bases spanning the gap. From germline, CDR1 is DFQATT and CDR2 SNEGSKA (reference sequence). The CDR3 totals 14 residues. CDR3 protein: CSAVGWYPTDTQYF. CDR3 in DNA: TGCAGTGCCGTGGGCTGGTACCCCACAGATACGCAGTATTTT.

The chain has TRBV19 and TRBJ2-3; 11 positions match TRBD2. The CDR3 totals 16 residues. Germline V lookup: CDR1 LNHDA, CDR2 SQIVND (reference sequence). V lost 6 bases and J lost 3; bases outside the gene matches: 8. CDR3 loop: CASSRAGTSGTDTQYF. Written as DNA, the CDR3 is TGTGCCAGTAGCCGGGCCGGGACTAGCGGAACAGATACGCAGTATTTT.

V gene TRBV7-9 combines with J gene TRBJ2-1; the D call may be TRBD1 or TRBD2 (5 bases each). The V gene lost 4 bases and the J gene lost 13 bases, with 20 bases spanning the gap. CDR1 and CDR2 (germline): SEHNR, FQNEAQ (reference sequence). This CDR3 has 14 residues. Here the CDR3 DNA reads TGTGCCAGCAGCTATACCGGGACGCAGAAGTCCCAGTTCTTC. Its translation: CASSYTGTQKSQFF.

The J gene is TRBJ1-5, the V gene TRBV6-2 or TRBV6-3; 7 bases line up with TRBD1. With V trimmed by 6 bases and J by 4 bases, 15 bases remained unmatched. Germline CDR1 reads MNHEY; CDR2 reads SVGEGT. This CDR3 contains 17 residues. The CDR3 DNA is TGTGCCAGCAGCCTCCGAAGAACAGGGGTCGGGAATCAGCCCCAGCATTTT. Translated: CASSLRRTGVGNQPQHF.

The J gene is TRBJ1-1, the V gene TRBV7-9, with D tentatively TRBD1 (5 bases). The CDR3 length is 12 residues. Trimming removed 1 base from V and 10 bases from J, with 10 bases in between. CDR1 SEHNR and CDR2 FQNEAQ come from the germline V gene (reference sequence). The CDR3 loop reads CASSLVGGAAFF. CDR3 DNA: TGTGCCAGCAGCTTAGTCGGAGGGGCAGCTTTCTTT. The entire variable domain, with the rest obtained from reference TRBV7-9 and TRBJ1-1, is as follows: DTGVSQNPRHKITKRGQNVTFRCDPISEHNRLYWYRQTLGQGPEFLTYFQNEAQLEKSRLLSDRFSAERPKGSFSTLEIQRTEQGDSAMYLCASSLVGGAAFFGQGTRLTVV.

The chain employs TRBV2 and TRBJ2-7; D gene uncertain. The germline gives CDR1 SNHLY, CDR2 FYNNEI. The CDR3 is 11 residues long. Trimming removed 6 bases at V and 3 bases at J, with 6 bases between. CDR3 sequence (DNA): TGTGCCAGCAGGGAGATCTACGAGCAGTACTTC. This translates into CASREIYEQYF.

The J gene is TRBJ2-2, the V gene TRBV7-2; tentatively, D is TRBD2 (5 bases). Germline assignment: CDR1 SGHTA and CDR2 FQGNSA. The V gene lost 11 bases and the J gene lost 0 bases, with 19 bases spanning the gap. The CDR3 totals 16 residues. The CDR3 coding sequence is TGTGCCTCCCGTGGTGGAGCGGATCCGAACACCGGGGAGCTGTTTTTT. Translating gives CASRGGADPNTGELFF.

CDR3 bases: TGTGCCAGCAGCTTGGCCAGGGACAGGGGTAGCAATCAGCCCCAGCATTTT. Amino acids: CASSLARDRGSNQPQHF. The gene calls are TRBV5-6 and TRBJ1-5; the match to TRBD1 covers 10 bases. V dropped 0 bases and J dropped 0; count of bases not matched to a gene: 3. Germline V gene data show CDR1 as SGHDT and CDR2 as YYEEEE. The CDR3 runs 17 residues.

The chain employs TRBV5-6 and TRBJ2-2; no clear D gene. The CDR3 length is 13 residues. V dropped 4 bases and J dropped 1 base, with 5 bases sitting between them. CDR1 SGHDT and CDR2 YYEEEE come from the germline V gene. For the CDR3, the DNA is TGTGCCAGCAGCCCTAGGAACACCGGGGAGCTGTTTTTT. It codes for CASSPRNTGELFF. The variable domain in full, completed from reference TRBV5-6 and TRBJ2-2, reads DAGVTQSPTHLIKTRGQQVTLRCSPKSGHDTVSWYQQALGQGPQFIFQYYEEEERQRGNFPDRFSGHQFPNYSSELNVNALLLGDSALYLCASSPRNTGELFFGEGSRLTVL.

The CDR3 loop reads CATPDRANTGELFF. CDR3 sequence (DNA): TGTGCCACCCCGGACAGGGCGAACACCGGGGAGCTGTTTTTT. The chain employs TRBV7-9 and TRBJ2-2, with 8 bases identical to TRBD1. The ends lost 10 bases at V and 0 bases at J; junction bases unmatched: 4. CDR3 length equals 14 residues. The germline gives CDR1 SEHNR, CDR2 FQNEAQ (reference sequence). Filled out from reference TRBV7-9 and TRBJ2-2, the complete variable domain reads DTGVSQNPRHKITKRGQNVTFRCDPISEHNRLYWYRQTLGQGPEFLTYFQNEAQLEKSRLLSDRFSAERPKGSFSTLEIQRTEQGDSAMYLCATPDRANTGELFFGEGSRLTVL.

The V call is TRBV12-3 or TRBV12-4, the J call TRBJ2-1, with D unresolved. With 4 bases removed from V and 7 bases from J, the gap between germline ends came to 23 bases. The CDR3 covers 17 residues. This chain's CDR3 is CASSSLTGAVYPNEQFF. As DNA, the CDR3 is TGTGCCAGCAGTTCGCTGACCGGCGCTGTCTATCCTAATGAGCAGTTCTTC.

The chain is built from TRBV5-1 and TRBJ2-7; the D is unclear. The CDR3 is made up of 14 amino acids. V gave up 2 bases and J gave up 2 bases, with 11 bases separating them. Germline CDR1 SGHRS, CDR2 YFSETQ. The CDR3 region has the DNA TGCGCCAGCAGCTTAGTGGGGAACCCCTACGAGCAGTACTTC. It yields the protein CASSLVGNPYEQYF.

This chain links TRBV7-2 with TRBJ2-2; 7 bases map to TRBD2. The CDR3 runs to 12 residues. Germline V gene data show CDR1 as SGHTA and CDR2 as FQGNSA. The ends lost 4 bases at V and 7 bases at J; junction bases unmatched: 0. The CDR3 sequence is CASSWGGGELFF. The CDR3 DNA reads as TGTGCCAGCAGCTGGGGGGGCGGGGAGCTGTTTTTT. The full variable domain, in which reference TRBV7-2 and TRBJ2-2 provide the parts outside the CDR3, is GAGVSQSPSNKVTEKGKDVELRCDPISGHTALYWYRQSLGQGLEFLIYFQGNSAPDKSGLPSDRFSAERTGGSVSTLTIQRTQQEDSAVYLCASSWGGGELFFGEGSRLTVL.

The chain employs TRBV9 and TRBJ2-1, with 9 bases that match TRBD2. Per the germline V gene, CDR1 is SGDLS and CDR2 is YYNGEE. J lost 9 bases, V lost 4 bases, and 14 bases had no gene match. This CDR3 is built from 16 residues. CDR3 in DNA: TGTGCCAGCAGCCCTCGGAGTAGCGGGAGACGTTCTGAGCAGTTCTTC. Its protein product is CASSPRSSGRRSEQFF.

The CDR3: CASSPPRGFNYGYTF. DNA of the CDR3: TGCGCCAGCAGTCCACCCAGGGGATTTAACTATGGCTACACCTTC. The chain recombines TRBV10-2 with TRBJ1-2; perhaps TRBD1 as D (6 bases). Germline V CDR1 and CDR2: WSHSY, SAAADI. The CDR3 runs 15 residues. Trimming took off 5 bases at V and 1 base at J, with 14 bases between the two ends.

This clonotype was found once. The chain recombines TRBV7-3 with TRBJ2-3; 7 bases fit TRBD2. The CDR3 loop spans 15 amino acids. The J segment lost 2 bases and the V segment lost 5 bases, leaving 7 bases of the junction unmatched. Looked up from germline, CDR1 is SGHTA and CDR2 is FQGTGA. The CDR3 nucleotides are TGTGCCAGCAGCCCAATGGGGGGGAACACAGATACGCAGTATTTT. Translation: CASSPMGGNTDTQYF.

The J gene is TRBJ1-1, the V gene TRBV19; a weak D match, TRBD1 (6 bases). Germline V lookup: CDR1 LNHDA, CDR2 SQIVND (reference sequence). This CDR3 has 15 residues. The germline V and J ends were trimmed by 5 bases and 0 bases, with 13 bases remaining between them. Written as DNA, the CDR3 is TGTGCCAGTAGTTCAGGGGTTCTCATGAACACTGAAGCTTTCTTT. Translation gives CASSSGVLMNTEAFF.

This chain links TRBV14 with TRBJ2-7; D ambiguous. Trimming removed 0 bases from V and 2 bases from J, with 8 bases in between. The CDR3 sequence is 14 residues long. Germline CDR1 SGHDN, CDR2 FVKESK. The DNA of the CDR3 is TGTGCCAGCAGCCAAGATTTGGGTACCTACGAGCAGTACTTC. The encoded protein is CASSQDLGTYEQYF.

The chain combines TRBV7-2 with TRBJ2-7, with D possibly TRBD2 on 6 matching bases. CDR1 SGHTA and CDR2 FQGNSA come from the germline V gene. This CDR3 contains 14 residues. Trimming took 2 bases from V and 5 from J, leaving 13 bases between them. CDR3 nucleotide sequence: TGTGCCAGCAGCTTAACCGGGACTTTCCACGAGCAGTACTTC. This codes for CASSLTGTFHEQYF. The full variable domain, rest sourced from reference TRBV7-2 and TRBJ2-7, is GAGVSQSPSNKVTEKGKDVELRCDPISGHTALYWYRQSLGQGLEFLIYFQGNSAPDKSGLPSDRFSAERTGGSVSTLTIQRTQQEDSAVYLCASSLTGTFHEQYFGPGTRLTVT.

J is TRBJ2-7 and V is TRBV5-1, with 9 bases matching TRBD1. The CDR3 runs 14 residues. Losses at the gene ends were 3 bases for V and 6 bases for J; bases not matched to a gene: 7. Per germline, CDR1 SGHRS and CDR2 YFSETQ. The chain's CDR3 is CASSSRTGAAEQYF. CDR3 nucleotide sequence: TGCGCCAGCAGCTCAAGGACAGGGGCGGCCGAGCAGTACTTC.

The rearrangement uses TRBV11-1 and TRBJ2-1, with TRBD1 matching over 9 bases. This CDR3 region has 13 residues. V lost 6 bases, J lost 7 bases, and 4 bases stayed unmatched. Germline V gives CDR1 SGHAT, CDR2 FQDESV (reference sequence). The CDR3: CASSPGTGNEQFF. CDR3 coding DNA: TGTGCCAGCAGTCCCGGGACAGGGAATGAGCAGTTCTTC. The entire variable domain, with the rest obtained from reference TRBV11-1 and TRBJ2-1, is as follows: EAEVAQSPRYKITEKSQAVAFWCDPISGHATLYWYRQILGQGPELLVQFQDESVVDDSQLPKDRFSAERLKGVDSTLKIQPAELGDSAMYLCASSPGTGNEQFFGPGTRLTVL.

This clonotype has a single count. J is TRBJ1-1 and V is TRBV7-6; no definite D call. The CDR3 totals 17 residues. V was trimmed by 1 base and J by 5 bases, leaving 20 bases between them. CDR1 is SGHVS, CDR2 FNYEAQ, per germline. The CDR3 protein is CASSLVGERSGRTEAFF. CDR3 sequence (DNA): TGTGCCAGCAGCTTAGTTGGAGAGAGGTCTGGGAGGACTGAAGCTTTCTTT.

The chain recombines TRBV5-4 with TRBJ2-7; either TRBD1 or TRBD2 may fit D (5 bases each). Between the trimmed V and J ends, which lost 3 bases and 4 bases, there was a span of 14 bases. CDR1 is SGHNT, CDR2 YYREEE, per germline (reference sequence). This CDR3 is 14 amino acids long. The CDR3 DNA sequence: TGTGCCAGCAGCTCAACGGGACGGTTGTACGAGCAGTACTTC. Amino acids: CASSSTGRLYEQYF.

J is TRBJ2-5 and V is TRBV7-9; 9 positions agree with TRBD1. Germline V gene sequence: CDR1 SEHNR, CDR2 FQNEAQ (reference sequence). The CDR3 sequence is 16 residues long. The V segment lost 5 bases and the J segment 3 bases; nucleotides outside the gene matches: 10. CDR3 DNA sequence: TGTGCCAGCAGCCCCAAAGGACAGGGGTGGAAAGAGACCCAGTACTTC. Its translation is CASSPKGQGWKETQYF.

The CDR3 DNA sequence: TGTGCCAGCAACCTAGGGGTTCCCGACGCTGAAGCTTTCTTT. As protein: CASNLGVPDAEAFF. The V and J genes are TRBV7-2 and TRBJ1-1; a weak D match, TRBD1 (5 bases). Trimming left V 7 bases short and J 6 bases short, with 18 bases between. Germline CDR1 SGHTA, CDR2 FQGNSA. CDR3 length: 14 residues.

The chain couples TRBV4-3 to TRBJ2-1; possible D gene TRBD1, 5 bases. V was pared by 0 bases and J by 9 bases, with 18 bases between. Germline V gene sequence: CDR1 LGHNA, CDR2 YSLEER. This CDR3 is built from 16 residues. CDR3 loop: CASSQDWAVPQGEQFF. CDR3 in DNA: TGCGCCAGCAGCCAAGATTGGGCGGTACCCCAGGGTGAGCAGTTCTTC.

The V call is TRBV6-2 or TRBV6-3, the J call TRBJ2-1; 9 bases align to TRBD2. This CDR3 has 13 amino acids. Germline V gene sequence: CDR1 MNHEY, CDR2 SVGEGT. The chain's CDR3 is CASGRPEYNEQFF. The CDR3 DNA reads TGTGCAAGCGGGAGGCCCGAATACAATGAGCAGTTCTTC.